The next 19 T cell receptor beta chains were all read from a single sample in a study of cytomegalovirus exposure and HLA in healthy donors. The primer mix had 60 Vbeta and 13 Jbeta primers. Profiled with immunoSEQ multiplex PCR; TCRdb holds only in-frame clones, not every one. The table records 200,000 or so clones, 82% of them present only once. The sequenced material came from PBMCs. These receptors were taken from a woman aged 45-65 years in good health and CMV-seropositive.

CDR3 loop: CASSYLGTSNTGELFF. The CDR3 DNA sequence: TGTGCCAGCAGTTACCTGGGGACTTCGAACACCGGGGAGCTGTTTTTT. J is TRBJ2-2 and V is TRBV6-6, with D possibly TRBD2 on 6 matching bases. The length of the CDR3 is 16 residues. Trimming removed 2 bases from V and 0 bases from J, with 10 bases in between. Germline lookup yields CDR1 MNHNY and CDR2 SVGAGI (reference sequence).

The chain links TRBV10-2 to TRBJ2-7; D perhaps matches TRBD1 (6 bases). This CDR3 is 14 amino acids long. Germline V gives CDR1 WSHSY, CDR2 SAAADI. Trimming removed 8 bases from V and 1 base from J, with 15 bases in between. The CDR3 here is CASSHPQGSYEQYF. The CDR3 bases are TGCGCCAGCTCTCACCCACAGGGATCCTACGAGCAGTACTTC.

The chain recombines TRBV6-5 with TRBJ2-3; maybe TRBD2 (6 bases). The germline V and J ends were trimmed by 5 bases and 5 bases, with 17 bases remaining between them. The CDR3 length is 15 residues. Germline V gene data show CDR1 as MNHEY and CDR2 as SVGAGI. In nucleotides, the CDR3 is TGTGCCAGCAGTAGCCAGGGCGGGGTACAAGATACGCAGTATTTT. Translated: CASSSQGGVQDTQYF.

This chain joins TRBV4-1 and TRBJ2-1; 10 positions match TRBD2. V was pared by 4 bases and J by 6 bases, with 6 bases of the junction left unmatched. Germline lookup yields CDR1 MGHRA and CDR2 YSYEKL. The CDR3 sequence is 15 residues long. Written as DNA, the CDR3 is TGCGCCAGCAGCCCCCCCGGGACTAGCGTCAATGAGCAGTTCTTC. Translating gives CASSPPGTSVNEQFF.

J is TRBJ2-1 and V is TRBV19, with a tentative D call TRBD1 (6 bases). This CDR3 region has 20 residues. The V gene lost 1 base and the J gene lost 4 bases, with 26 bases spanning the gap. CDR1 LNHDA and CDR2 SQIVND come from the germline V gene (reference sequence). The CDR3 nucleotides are TGTGCCAGTAGTATAGCCTCCGTTGCTCCTCCCGGGACAACTTACAATGAGCAGTTCTTC. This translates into CASSIASVAPPGTTYNEQFF. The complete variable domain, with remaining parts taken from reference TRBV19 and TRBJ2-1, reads DGGITQSPKYLFRKEGQNVTLSCEQNLNHDAMYWYRQDPGQGLRLIYYSQIVNDFQKGDIAEGYSVSREKKESFPLTVTSAQKNPTAFYLCASSIASVAPPGTTYNEQFFGPGTRLTVL.

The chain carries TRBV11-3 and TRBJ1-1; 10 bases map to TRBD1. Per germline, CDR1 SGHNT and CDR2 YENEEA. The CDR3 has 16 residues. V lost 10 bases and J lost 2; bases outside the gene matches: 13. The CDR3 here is CAIKADGDRGNTEAFF. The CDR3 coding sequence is TGTGCCATTAAAGCGGACGGGGACAGGGGTAACACTGAAGCTTTCTTT.

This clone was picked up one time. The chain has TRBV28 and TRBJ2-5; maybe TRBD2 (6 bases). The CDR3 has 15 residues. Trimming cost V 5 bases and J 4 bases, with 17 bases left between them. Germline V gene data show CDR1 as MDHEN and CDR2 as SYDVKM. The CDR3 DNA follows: TGTGCCAGCAGTCTCCGTACCGGGGGAGTAGAGACCCAGTACTTC. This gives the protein CASSLRTGGVETQYF.

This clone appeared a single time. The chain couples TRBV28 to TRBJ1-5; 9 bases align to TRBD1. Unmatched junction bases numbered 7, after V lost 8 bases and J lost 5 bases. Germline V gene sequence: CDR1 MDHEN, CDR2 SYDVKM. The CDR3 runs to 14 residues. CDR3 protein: CASLTGGEYQPQHF. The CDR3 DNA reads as TGTGCCAGCTTGACAGGGGGTGAGTATCAGCCCCAGCATTTT. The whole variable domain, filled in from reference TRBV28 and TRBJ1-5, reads DVKVTQSSRYLVKRTGEKVFLECVQDMDHENMFWYRQDPGLGLRLIYFSYDVKMKEKGDIPEGYSVSREKKERFSLILESASTNQTSMYLCASLTGGEYQPQHFGDGTRLSIL.

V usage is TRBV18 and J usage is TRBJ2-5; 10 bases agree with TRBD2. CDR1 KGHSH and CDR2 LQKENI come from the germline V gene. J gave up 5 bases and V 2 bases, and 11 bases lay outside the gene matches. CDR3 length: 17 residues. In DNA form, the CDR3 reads TGTGCCAGCTCACCAGAGGGTGTGCTAGCGGGAGCCGAGACCCAGTACTTC. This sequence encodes CASSPEGVLAGAETQYF.

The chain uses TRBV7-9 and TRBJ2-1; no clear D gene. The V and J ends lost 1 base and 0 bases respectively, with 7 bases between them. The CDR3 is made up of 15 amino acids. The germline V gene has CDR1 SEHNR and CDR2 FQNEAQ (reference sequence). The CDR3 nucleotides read TGTGCCAGCAGCTTAGTTGAGAGCTCCTACAATGAGCAGTTCTTC. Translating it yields CASSLVESSYNEQFF.

The CDR3 sequence is CASNRNVVLGANSPLHF. Here the CDR3 DNA reads TGTGCCAGCAACCGGAACGTAGTTTTGGGAGCTAATTCACCCCTCCACTTT. The chain joins TRBV7-2 to TRBJ1-6; D uncertain. The CDR3 contains 17 residues. Germline-derived CDR1 and CDR2 are SGHTA and FQGNSA. Trimming took off 7 bases at V and 6 bases at J, with 22 bases between the two ends. Complete variable domain (other parts from reference TRBV7-2 and TRBJ1-6): GAGVSQSPSNKVTEKGKDVELRCDPISGHTALYWYRQSLGQGLEFLIYFQGNSAPDKSGLPSDRFSAERTGGSVSTLTIQRTQQEDSAVYLCASNRNVVLGANSPLHFGNGTRLTVT.

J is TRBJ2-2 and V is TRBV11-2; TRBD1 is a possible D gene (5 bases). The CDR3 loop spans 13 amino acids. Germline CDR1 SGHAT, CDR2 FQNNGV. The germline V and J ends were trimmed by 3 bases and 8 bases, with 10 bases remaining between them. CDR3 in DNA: TGTGCCAGCAGCTTCAGGGAAGCAGGGGAGCTGTTTTTT. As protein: CASSFREAGELFF.

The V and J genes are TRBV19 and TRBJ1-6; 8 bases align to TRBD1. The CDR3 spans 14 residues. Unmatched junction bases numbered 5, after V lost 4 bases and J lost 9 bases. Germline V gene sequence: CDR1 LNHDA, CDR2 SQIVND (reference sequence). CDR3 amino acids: CASSRGQDSSPLHF. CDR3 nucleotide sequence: TGTGCCAGTAGTAGGGGACAGGATTCTTCACCCCTCCACTTT.

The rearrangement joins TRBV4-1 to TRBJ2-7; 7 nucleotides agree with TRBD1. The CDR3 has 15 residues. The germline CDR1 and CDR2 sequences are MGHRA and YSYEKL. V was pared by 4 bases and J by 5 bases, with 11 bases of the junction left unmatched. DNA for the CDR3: TGCGCCAGCAGCCCGGGGAATAGGGGGCTCAACGAGCAGTACTTC. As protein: CASSPGNRGLNEQYF.

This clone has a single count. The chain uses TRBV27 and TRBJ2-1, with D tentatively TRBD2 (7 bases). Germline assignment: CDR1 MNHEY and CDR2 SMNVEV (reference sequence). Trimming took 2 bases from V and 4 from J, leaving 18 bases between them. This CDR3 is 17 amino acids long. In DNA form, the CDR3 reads TGTGCCAGCAGTTTAACTTTCGGGGGAGGGGGTTACAATGAGCAGTTCTTC. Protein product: CASSLTFGGGGYNEQFF.

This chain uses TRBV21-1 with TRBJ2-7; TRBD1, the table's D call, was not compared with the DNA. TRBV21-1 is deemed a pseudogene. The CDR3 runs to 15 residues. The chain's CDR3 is CASFPFYRALNEQYF. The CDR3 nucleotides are TGTGCCAGCTTCCCCTTTTACAGGGCGTTAAACGAGCAGTACTTC.

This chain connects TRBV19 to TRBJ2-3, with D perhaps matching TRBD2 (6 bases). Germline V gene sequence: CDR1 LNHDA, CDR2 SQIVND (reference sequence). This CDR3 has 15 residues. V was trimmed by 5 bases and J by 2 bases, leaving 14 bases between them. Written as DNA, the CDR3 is TGTGCCAGTAGTTCCTCAACGGGACTCACAGATACGCAGTATTTT. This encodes CASSSSTGLTDTQYF.

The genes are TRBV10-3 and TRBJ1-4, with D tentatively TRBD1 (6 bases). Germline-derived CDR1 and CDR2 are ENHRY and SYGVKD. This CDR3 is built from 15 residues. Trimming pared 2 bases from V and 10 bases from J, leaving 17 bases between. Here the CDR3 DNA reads TGTGCCATCAGTGAGGAAGGGGGGGAGTCCGGAAAACTGTTTTTT. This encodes CAISEEGGESGKLFF.

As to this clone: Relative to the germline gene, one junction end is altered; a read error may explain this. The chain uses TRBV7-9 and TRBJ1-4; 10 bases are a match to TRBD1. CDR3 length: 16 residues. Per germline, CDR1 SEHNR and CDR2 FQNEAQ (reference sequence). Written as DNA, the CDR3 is TGTTCCAGCAGCTACCAGACAGGGGGCACTAATGAAAAACTGTTTTTT. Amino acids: CSSSYQTGGTNEKLFF.